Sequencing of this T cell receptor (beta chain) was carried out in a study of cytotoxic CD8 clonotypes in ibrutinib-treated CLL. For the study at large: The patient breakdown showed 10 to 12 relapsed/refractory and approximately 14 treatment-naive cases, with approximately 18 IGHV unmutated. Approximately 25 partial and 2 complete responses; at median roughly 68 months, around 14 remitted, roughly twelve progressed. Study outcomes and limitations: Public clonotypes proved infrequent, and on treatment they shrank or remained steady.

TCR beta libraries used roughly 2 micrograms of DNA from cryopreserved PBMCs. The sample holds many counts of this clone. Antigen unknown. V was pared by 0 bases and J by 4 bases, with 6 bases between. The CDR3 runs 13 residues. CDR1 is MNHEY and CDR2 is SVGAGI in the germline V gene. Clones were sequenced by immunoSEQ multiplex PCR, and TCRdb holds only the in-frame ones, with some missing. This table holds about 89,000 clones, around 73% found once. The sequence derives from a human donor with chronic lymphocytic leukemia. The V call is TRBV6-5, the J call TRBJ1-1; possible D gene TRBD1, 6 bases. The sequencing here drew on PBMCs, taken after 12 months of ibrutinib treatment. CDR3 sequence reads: CASSYSGGTEAFF. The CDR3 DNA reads TGTGCCAGCAGTTACTCAGGGGGCACTGAAGCTTTCTTT.